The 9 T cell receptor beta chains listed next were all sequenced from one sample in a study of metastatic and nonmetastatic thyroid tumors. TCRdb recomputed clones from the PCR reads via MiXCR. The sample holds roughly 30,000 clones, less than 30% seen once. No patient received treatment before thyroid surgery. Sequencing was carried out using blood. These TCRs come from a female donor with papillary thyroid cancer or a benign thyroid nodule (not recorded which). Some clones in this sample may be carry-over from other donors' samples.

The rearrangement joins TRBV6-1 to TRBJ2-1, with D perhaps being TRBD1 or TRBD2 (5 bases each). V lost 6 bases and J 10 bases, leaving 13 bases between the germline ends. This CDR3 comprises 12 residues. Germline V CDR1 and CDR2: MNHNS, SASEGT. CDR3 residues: CASRDGAGEQFF. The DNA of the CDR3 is TGTGCCAGCAGGGACGGGGCGGGCGAGCAGTTCTTC.

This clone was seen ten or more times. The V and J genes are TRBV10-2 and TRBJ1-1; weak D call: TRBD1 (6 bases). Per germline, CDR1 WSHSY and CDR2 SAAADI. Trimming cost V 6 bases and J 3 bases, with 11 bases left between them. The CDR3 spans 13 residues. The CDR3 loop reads CASRLSGDTEAFF. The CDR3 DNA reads TGCGCCAGCAGGCTTTCAGGGGACACTGAAGCTTTCTTT.

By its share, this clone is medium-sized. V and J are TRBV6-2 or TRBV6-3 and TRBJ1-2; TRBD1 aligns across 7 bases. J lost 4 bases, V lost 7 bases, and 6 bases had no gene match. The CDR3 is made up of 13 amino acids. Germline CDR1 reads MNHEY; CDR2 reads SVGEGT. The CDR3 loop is CASKTGTVYGYTF. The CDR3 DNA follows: TGTGCCAGCAAGACAGGGACGGTCTATGGCTACACCTTC.

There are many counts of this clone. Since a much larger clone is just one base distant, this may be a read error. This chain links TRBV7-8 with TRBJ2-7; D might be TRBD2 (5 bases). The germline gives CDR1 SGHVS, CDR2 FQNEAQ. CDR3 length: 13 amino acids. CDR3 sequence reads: CASSEPREDEQCF. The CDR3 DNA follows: TGTGCCAGCAGCGAGCCCCGGGAAGACGAGCAGTGCTTC.

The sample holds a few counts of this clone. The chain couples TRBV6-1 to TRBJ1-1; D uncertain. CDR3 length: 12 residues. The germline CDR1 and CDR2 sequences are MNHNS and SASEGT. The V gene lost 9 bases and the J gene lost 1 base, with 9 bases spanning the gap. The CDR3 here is CASHTRNTEAFF. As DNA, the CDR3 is TGTGCCAGTCATACCCGGAACACTGAAGCTTTCTTT.

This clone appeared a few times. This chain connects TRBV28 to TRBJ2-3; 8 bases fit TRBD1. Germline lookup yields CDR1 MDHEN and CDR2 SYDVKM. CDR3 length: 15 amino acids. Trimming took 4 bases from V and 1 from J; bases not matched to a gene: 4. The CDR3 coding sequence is TGTGCCAGCAGTTCTACGACAGGGGGCACAGATACGCAGTATTTT. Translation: CASSSTTGGTDTQYF.

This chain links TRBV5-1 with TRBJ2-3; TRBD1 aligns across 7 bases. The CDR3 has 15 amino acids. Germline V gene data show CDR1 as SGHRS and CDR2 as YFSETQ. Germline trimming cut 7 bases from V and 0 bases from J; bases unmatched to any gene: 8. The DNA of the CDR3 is TGCGCCAGCCGACAGGGCAGCTTTAGCACAGATACGCAGTATTTT. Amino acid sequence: CASRQGSFSTDTQYF.

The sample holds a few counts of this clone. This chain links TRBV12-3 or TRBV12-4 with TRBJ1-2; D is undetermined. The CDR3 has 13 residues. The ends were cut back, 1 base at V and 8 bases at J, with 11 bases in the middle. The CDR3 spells CASSLGHGQGYTF. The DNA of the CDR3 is TGTGCCAGCAGTTTAGGCCATGGGCAAGGCTACACCTTC.

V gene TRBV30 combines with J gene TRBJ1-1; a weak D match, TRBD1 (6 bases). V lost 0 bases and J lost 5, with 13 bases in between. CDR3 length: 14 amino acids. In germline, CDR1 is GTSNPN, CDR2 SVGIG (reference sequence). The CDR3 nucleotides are TGTGCCTGGAGTGTACAGGGCGGAAGGACTGAAGCTTTCTTT. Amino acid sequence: CAWSVQGGRTEAFF.